Below are 13 T cell receptor beta chains sequenced from a single sample in a study of PD-L1 blockade in urothelial cancer. TCRdb keeps only in-frame clones here, not all; method: immunoSEQ multiplex PCR. The sample lists approximately 48,000 clones, 70% to 90% occurring once. Sample: PBMCs, taken around atezolizumab (anti-PD-L1) treatment. The origin of the receptors is a man in his 60s with urothelial cancer.

The chain recombines TRBV25-1 with TRBJ2-7; TRBD2 agrees at 8 bases. After removal of 5 bases from V and 6 bases from J, the junction contained 12 bases not matched to a gene. The CDR3 consists of 15 residues. CDR1 and CDR2 (germline): MGHDK, SYGVNS. CDR3: CASSSGGIRRGEQYF. In nucleotides, the CDR3 is TGTGCCAGCAGTTCGGGGGGGATAAGAAGGGGCGAGCAGTACTTC.

To note about this clone: The junction and the germline gene differ at one end; a read error may be behind it. The chain links TRBV10-2 to TRBJ1-5; TRBD1 aligns across 8 bases. The CDR3 runs 12 residues. Germline values: CDR1 WSHSY, CDR2 SAAADI. CDR3 nucleotides: TGCGCCATAAGGGGGTCTAACAGGGGGTTGGATTTT. As protein: CAIRGSNRGLDF.

The chain couples TRBV28 to TRBJ1-1; D unclear. The V gene lost 9 bases and the J gene lost 1 base, with 15 bases spanning the gap. This CDR3 is built from 14 residues. Germline-derived CDR1 and CDR2 are MDHEN and SYDVKM. CDR3 in amino acids: CASQTIGGNTEAFF. The CDR3 coding sequence is TGTGCCAGTCAAACCATAGGAGGGAACACTGAAGCTTTCTTT.

J is TRBJ1-1 and V is TRBV28; 8 nucleotides agree with TRBD1. The V gene end was trimmed by 7 bases and the J gene end by 4 bases; junction bases not matched to a gene: 11. Germline V gene data show CDR1 as MDHEN and CDR2 as SYDVKM. The CDR3 is 15 residues long. DNA for the CDR3: TGTGCCAGCACCCTATTGGCCAGGGGGCCCACTGAAGCTTTCTTT. Protein: CASTLLARGPTEAFF.

V usage is TRBV28 and J usage is TRBJ2-7, with 9 bases that match TRBD2. The CDR3 totals 16 residues. Losses at the gene ends were 2 bases for V and 0 bases for J; bases not matched to a gene: 5. Germline V CDR1 and CDR2: MDHEN, SYDVKM. The CDR3 nucleotides are TGTGCCAGCAGTTTACCCGGGACTAGCAACTCCTACGAGCAGTACTTC. As protein: CASSLPGTSNSYEQYF.

The rearrangement joins TRBV5-1 to TRBJ2-7; TRBD1 agrees at 9 bases. Germline assignment: CDR1 SGHRS and CDR2 YFSETQ. There are 14 residues in the CDR3. The ends lost 2 bases at V and 3 bases at J; junction bases unmatched: 3. CDR3 DNA sequence: TGCGCCAGCAGCTTCCGGGACAGGGACTACGAGCAGTACTTC. Translated, it gives CASSFRDRDYEQYF.

The chain employs TRBV30 and TRBJ1-2; 8 positions match TRBD1. The length of the CDR3 is 15 residues. Germline V gene data show CDR1 as GTSNPN and CDR2 as SVGIG (reference sequence). Losses at the gene ends were 0 bases for V and 3 bases for J; bases not matched to a gene: 6. The CDR3 loop is CAWSVPRTGYYGYTF. CDR3 nucleotides: TGTGCCTGGAGTGTACCACGGACAGGGTACTATGGCTACACCTTC.

The chain couples TRBV5-1 to TRBJ1-3; 7 bases are shared with TRBD1. The CDR3 sequence is 15 residues long. V gave up 0 bases and J gave up 2 bases; unmatched junction bases: 2. Germline lookup yields CDR1 SGHRS and CDR2 YFSETQ. The CDR3 loop reads CASSLGQGTGNTIYF. The CDR3 region has the DNA TGCGCCAGCAGCTTGGGACAGGGAACTGGAAACACCATATATTTT.

The chain uses TRBV30 and TRBJ2-7; D unresolved. CDR3 size: 12 residues. CDR1 and CDR2 (germline): GTSNPN, SVGIG (reference sequence). The V end lost 0 bases, the J end lost 7 bases, and 10 bases lay between the germline ends. CDR3 residues: CAWSVPPREQYF. CDR3 in DNA: TGTGCCTGGAGTGTCCCCCCGAGGGAGCAGTACTTC.

The J gene is TRBJ2-1, the V gene TRBV6-1; 8 nucleotides match TRBD1. This CDR3 region has 14 residues. The germline gives CDR1 MNHNS, CDR2 SASEGT. After removal of 3 bases from V and 2 bases from J, the junction contained 0 bases not matched to a gene. The CDR3 spells CASSDRGPYNEQFF. In DNA form, the CDR3 reads TGTGCCAGCAGTGACAGGGGGCCCTACAATGAGCAGTTCTTC.

The chain joins TRBV7-9 to TRBJ2-3; a possible D gene is TRBD1 (6 bases). The CDR3 spans 15 residues. V shed 6 bases and J shed 4 bases, with 17 bases lying between them. Germline V gene lookup returns CDR1 SEHNR and CDR2 FQNEAQ (reference sequence). CDR3 amino acids: CASRGTMGRADTQYF. CDR3 bases: TGTGCCAGCAGGGGGACAATGGGCAGGGCAGATACGCAGTATTTT.

The V gene is TRBV29-1, the J gene TRBJ2-7; 7 bases map to TRBD2. The germline V gene has CDR1 SQVTM and CDR2 ANQGSEA. J was trimmed by 4 bases and V by 0 bases; bases with no gene match: 3. The CDR3 has 13 amino acids. The CDR3 coding sequence is TGCAGCGTTGAAGAGGGCGGGGGATACGAGCAGTACTTC. This codes for CSVEEGGGYEQYF.

This clone was recorded once. The CDR3 loop is CASSFEGSYNEQFF. CDR3 bases: TGTGCCAGCAGCTTTGAGGGCTCCTACAATGAGCAGTTCTTC. The chain joins TRBV7-3 to TRBJ2-1; D perhaps matches TRBD2 (5 bases). V lost 3 bases and J lost 0, with 6 bases in between. CDR1 is SGHTA, CDR2 FQGTGA, per germline. There are 14 residues in the CDR3.